The TCR beta chain under discussion was sequenced for a study of a mutant IDH1 vaccine in newly diagnosed glioma (dated by TCRdb to the early 2020s). Broadly, across the study: Vaccination started 4-6 weeks after radiotherapy alone, or was given together with temozolomide cycles in the groups whose treatment included chemotherapy. Peripheral blood was drawn at six visits: V03 (baseline), V05, V07, V10, V12 and V13. For exploratory analyses, longitudinal TCRB deep sequencing was carried out in about 25 treated patients wherever samples were available. Visit V12 was the week-35 safety follow-up and visit V13 was the week-47 end of study. Of the 30 or so patients who were treated, approximately 62% were male and around 38% were female, and the mean age was around 40 years. Prior to enrollment, patients had been given standard therapy consisting of radiotherapy alone, temozolomide alone, or radiochemotherapy with temozolomide, with the combination given to most patients.

The paper's findings and limits, for the study overall: Availability determined which PBMC samples were chosen for TCRB deep sequencing. Changes in the top peripheral T cell clonotypes picked up by TCRB sequencing did not appear to be linked to pseudoprogression. The authors noted that analyses of patient blood samples could not be reproduced because of sample limitations. Vaccine-induced immune responses across multiple MHC alleles were detected in approximately 93% of patients.

Spanning cysteine to phenylalanine, the CDR3 consists of 14 amino acids. Kept here is only the CDR3 DNA, which spans 42 bases and is read in frame from base 1. CDR1 and CDR2 are drawn from the germline V gene (reference sequence): SEHNR, FQNEAQ. V is reduced by 3 bases and J by 4 bases, leaving a spacing of 7 bases between them. This specimen's time point label, interpreted: week 35, safety follow-up. Each vaccine dose, consisting of 300 ug of a 20-mer mutant IDH1 peptide in Montanide, was administered subcutaneously with topical imiquimod. Patients received eight vaccinations in weeks 1, 3, 5, 7, 11, 15, 19 and 23, corresponding to visits V03 through V10. The donors had newly diagnosed IDH1-mutant astrocytomas of WHO grade 3 or 4 that showed loss of nuclear ATRX. The samples were drawn from NOA16, a multicentre, single-arm, open-label phase I trial in Germany that tested a mutant IDH1 peptide vaccine in humans for the first time. Genomic DNA for TCRB sequencing was isolated from EDTA blood with the DNeasy Blood and Tissue Kit.

To note about this clone: The antigen it binds to is not known. The input lacks base qualities; no much larger clone sits a single base away.

Library construction relied on the immunoSEQ multiplex PCR assay. Following the manufacturer's protocol, the hsTCRB Kit was used to amplify rearranged TCR beta chain sequences. TCRB libraries were sequenced on an Illumina MiSeq. Under the source paper's analysis protocol: The proprietary platform of the kit vendor was used for demultiplexing, trimming and gene mapping. This immuneACCESS table, as held by TCRdb, lists in-frame sequences with V and J called but not all clones. Of the missing ones, under half trace to an unresolved V gene in checked studies; the others have no known cause. V, J and clone size were drawn from that table, and D and trimming were deduced from the DNA. The sample table shows about 68,000 clones, and roughly 84% are seen once. The top ten constitute roughly 12% of the sample.

The sample was PBMCs, taken from a glioma patient whose treatment included an IDH1 peptide vaccine. This TCR was recovered from a man between 18 and 35 years old with glioma. The V and J segments used are TRBV7-9 and TRBJ2-6, with an unclear D gene assignment. The DNA sequence follows: TGTGCCAGCAGCTTGAGGCAGGGGGCCAACGTCCTGACTTTC. It translates as CASSLRQGANVLTF.